The rows below give T cell receptor beta chains drawn from one sample of a study of blood T cell repertoires in COVID-19. This table comes from immunoSEQ multiplex PCR, and its TCRdb copy is limited to in-frame clones, with some not included. This repertoire shows tens of thousands of clones, approximately 80% found once; its top ten account for 4.5% to 5.5%. The sample taken for sequencing was peripheral blood. These receptors originate from an elderly man with COVID-19, enrolled during active disease. The CDR3 runs from the conserved cysteine through the conserved F or W. A D gene is named only where the DNA matches it firmly. Rows may omit the clone size; those that give it use once, few, many or a size class.

>TRBD1|TRBJ2-5|TRBV5-4|NA
TGTGCCAGCAGCTCTCGGACAGGGTGGCCGGTGGAGACCCAGTACTTC
CASSSRTGWPVETQYF
>TRBD1|TRBJ1-4|TRBV5-1|NA
TGCGCCAGCAGCTTGACAGGGGAAGGTGAAAAACTGTTTTTT
CASSLTGEGEKLFF
>NA|TRBJ2-1|TRBV10-3|once
TGTGCCATCTCGAAGGAGTTTTACAATGAGCAGTTCTTC
CAISKEFYNEQFF
>NA|TRBJ2-7|TRBV2|NA
TGTGCCAGCATGGAGACAGGTTCCTACGAGCAGTACTTC
CASMETGSYEQYF
>TRBD2|TRBJ2-7|TRBV7-9|NA
TGTGCCAGCAGCTTAGGTAGCGGGGGGGTCTCCTACGAGCAGTACTTC
CASSLGSGGVSYEQYF
>NA|TRBJ1-4|TRBV30|NA
TGTGCCTGGAGACGGAACGCAGGGACTAATGAAAAACTGTTTTTT
CAWRRNAGTNEKLFF
>TRBD2|TRBJ2-3|TRBV29-1|NA
TGCAGCGTTGAAGGGCTAGCGGGGGACCTTTCCACAGATACGCAGTATTTT
CSVEGLAGDLSTDTQYF
>TRBD1|TRBJ1-2|TRBV4-1|NA
TGCGCCAGCAGCACGGGACAGGGCGGGTATGGCTACACCTTC
CASSTGQGGYGYTF
>TRBD1|TRBJ1-2|TRBV7-2|NA
TGTGCCAGCAGCTTATTAACAGGGGTTCTGGGCTACACCTTC
CASSLLTGVLGYTF
>NA|TRBJ2-7|TRBV12-2|NA
NA
CASRLCGFVAGGSGAYEQYF
>TRBD1|TRBJ2-7|TRBV6-5|NA
TGTGCCAGCAGTATAGGGACAGGTCGAGGAGAGCAGTACTTC
CASSIGTGRGEQYF
>TRBD1|TRBJ1-1|TRBV11-2|once
TGTGCCAGCAGCTTAGTGAGGGCAGGGGGGAACACTGAAGCTTTCTTT
CASSLVRAGGNTEAFF
>TRBD1|TRBJ1-6|TRBV7-9|NA
TGTGCCAGCAGCTCCGGGACAGGGCTTAATTCACCCCTCCACTTT
CASSSGTGLNSPLHF
>NA|TRBJ1-1|TRBV3-1/TRBV3-2|NA
TGTGCCAGCAGCCAAGATAGTCAACTGAACACTGAAGCTTTCTTT
CASSQDSQLNTEAFF
>TRBD1|TRBJ1-5|TRBV28|NA
TGTGCCAGCAGTTGGGGGACAGGGGGGAGCAATCAGCCCCAGCATTTT
CASSWGTGGSNQPQHF
>TRBD2|TRBJ2-4|TRBV11-2|NA
TGTGCCAGCAGCCTGAGACTAGCGGGGGCGGACATTCAGTACTTC
CASSLRLAGADIQYF
>TRBD1|TRBJ2-7|TRBV28|NA
TGTGCCAGTAAAAGCCCAGGCCGGGACAGGGGTACCTACGAGCAGTACTTC
CASKSPGRDRGTYEQYF
>NA|TRBJ2-5|TRBV28|NA
TGTGCCAGCACCTTAGTTAGCCGCCAAGAGACCCAGTACTTC
CASTLVSRQETQYF
>TRBD1|TRBJ2-7|TRBV19|NA
TGTGCCAGTAGGAGGACAGGGGCAAATTACGAGCAGTACTTC
CASRRTGANYEQYF
>TRBD2|TRBJ2-5|TRBV28|once
TGTGCCAGCAGTTTACCGGGACTAGCGGGACCACAAGAGACCCAGTACTTC
CASSLPGLAGPQETQYF
>TRBD2|TRBJ2-7|TRBV7-2|once
TGCGCCAGCAGCTTAGCGGGACTAGCGGACTACGAGCAGTACTTC
CASSLAGLADYEQYF
>NA|TRBJ2-5|TRBV24-1|few
TGTGCCACCAGTGATAAGGCCAGCGGGGAGACCCAGTACTTC
CATSDKASGETQYF